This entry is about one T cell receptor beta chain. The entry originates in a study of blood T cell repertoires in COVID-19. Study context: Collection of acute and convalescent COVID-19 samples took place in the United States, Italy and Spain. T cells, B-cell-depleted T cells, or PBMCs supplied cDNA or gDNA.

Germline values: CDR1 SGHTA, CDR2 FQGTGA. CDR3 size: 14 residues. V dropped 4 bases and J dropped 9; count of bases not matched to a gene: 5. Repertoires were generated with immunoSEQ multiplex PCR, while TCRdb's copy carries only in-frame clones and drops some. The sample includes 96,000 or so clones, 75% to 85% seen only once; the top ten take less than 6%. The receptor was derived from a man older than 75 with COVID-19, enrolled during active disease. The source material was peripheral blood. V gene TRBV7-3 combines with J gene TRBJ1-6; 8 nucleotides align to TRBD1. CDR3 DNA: TGTGCCAGCAGCTCACAGGGGGTAACTTCACCCCTCCACTTT. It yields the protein CASSSQGVTSPLHF.